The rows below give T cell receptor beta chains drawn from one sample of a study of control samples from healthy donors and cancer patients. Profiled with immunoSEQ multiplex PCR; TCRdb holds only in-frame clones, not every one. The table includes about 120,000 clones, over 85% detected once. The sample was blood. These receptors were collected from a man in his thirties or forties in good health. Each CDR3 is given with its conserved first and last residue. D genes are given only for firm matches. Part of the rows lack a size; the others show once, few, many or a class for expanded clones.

TGTGCCAGCAGGCCAACAGGCGATCCCTATGGCTACACCTTC,CASRPTGDPYGYTF,NA,TRBJ1-2,TRBV7-8,NA
TGTGCCAGCAGCTTAGTCGGGGGGACCGGGGAGCTGTTTTTT,CASSLVGGTGELFF,TRBD2,TRBJ2-2,TRBV7-7,NA
TGTGCCAGCATGGAAACCGGGTCCCATTCCTACGAGCAGTACTTC,CASMETGSHSYEQYF,NA,TRBJ2-7,TRBV2,NA
TGTGCCAGCAGCCTCCAGTGGGACCGGCACTCTGGGGCCAACGTCCTGACTTTC,CASSLQWDRHSGANVLTF,NA,TRBJ2-6,TRBV7-3,NA
TGTGCCAGCACACCGGAACAGGGTTCTGGGGCCAACGTCCTGACTTTC,CASTPEQGSGANVLTF,NA,TRBJ2-6,TRBV28,NA
TGTGCCAGCAGTTTGAACTGGAACGCCCAGTATCTTAATTCACCCCTCCACTTT,CASSLNWNAQYLNSPLHF,NA,TRBJ1-6,TRBV6-2/TRBV6-3,NA
TGTGCCATACGTCCGACCGGGACAGGGGGCCGTGAGCAGTTCTTC,CAIRPTGTGGREQFF,TRBD1,TRBJ2-1,TRBV10-3,NA
TGCGCCAGCAGCCAAGATGGGAGTACTGGAAACACCATATATTTT,CASSQDGSTGNTIYF,NA,TRBJ1-3,TRBV4-1,NA
TGTGCCAGCAGCTTCCAGGCCGGCGATGAGCAGTTCTTC,CASSFQAGDEQFF,NA,TRBJ2-1,TRBV11-2,NA
TGTGCCAGCAGTTCAACGGACGACGAGCAGTACTTC,CASSSTDDEQYF,NA,TRBJ2-7,TRBV6-6,NA
TGTGCCAGCAGCCCGGGCAGGAACACTGAAGCTTTCTTT,CASSPGRNTEAFF,NA,TRBJ1-1,TRBV14,NA
TGTGCCAGTAGTCGGGTTGTTCAGGACAGGGTGATTTATTCACCCCTCCACTTT,CASSRVVQDRVIYSPLHF,TRBD1,TRBJ1-6,TRBV19,NA
TGTGCCAGCAGTACAGGGGGCTCTGAAGCTTTCTTT,CASSTGGSEAFF,TRBD1,TRBJ1-1,TRBV27,NA
TGTGCCAGCAGCTTAGGGGCAGGGAGTGGGGCCAACGTCCTGACTTTC,CASSLGAGSGANVLTF,NA,TRBJ2-6,TRBV7-2,few
TGTGCCAGTAGTTCGACAGGGTCCGGGGAGCTGTTTTTT,CASSSTGSGELFF,TRBD1,TRBJ2-2,TRBV19,NA
TGTGCCAGCATTAGGACAGGGGGCAATTCACCCCTCCACTTT,CASIRTGGNSPLHF,TRBD1,TRBJ1-6,TRBV6-5,NA
TGTGCCACCAGTGGACTAGCGGGAGATACGCAGTATTTT,CATSGLAGDTQYF,TRBD2,TRBJ2-3,TRBV24-1,NA
TGTGCCAGTAGTACAGGACAGGGGGCTAGCTATGGCTACACCTTC,CASSTGQGASYGYTF,TRBD1,TRBJ1-2,TRBV19,NA
TGCGCCAGCAGCCCCGGAGGGGCTGTAACTGAAGCTTTCTTT,CASSPGGAVTEAFF,NA,TRBJ1-1,TRBV4-1,NA
TGTGCCAGCAGCTTGGAGGCCGCAGAGACCCAGTACTTC,CASSLEAAETQYF,NA,TRBJ2-5,TRBV5-4,NA
TGTGCCAGCAGCTTCGTAGGGGCAGAGACCCAGTACTTC,CASSFVGAETQYF,NA,TRBJ2-5,TRBV7-9,NA
TGCAGCGTTGGAGGACCCAATCAGCCCCAGCATTTT,CSVGGPNQPQHF,NA,TRBJ1-5,TRBV29-1,NA
TGTGCCAGCAGTCAAGGACATACCACCGGGGAGCTGTTTTTT,CASSQGHTTGELFF,NA,TRBJ2-2,TRBV6-4,NA
TGTGCCAGCAGCTCACGAGGACAGTTGGATAATTCACCCCTCCACTTT,CASSSRGQLDNSPLHF,NA,TRBJ1-6,TRBV11-2,NA
TGTGCCACCAGCCTCTACCTCTTCGGCCCGGACTACTATGGCTACACCTTC,CATSLYLFGPDYYGYTF,NA,TRBJ1-2,TRBV24-1,NA
TGTGCCAGTAGTAATCGGCAGGGTGGTCCCCGAGTAGCTGGGGCCAACGTCCTGACTTTC,CASSNRQGGPRVAGANVLTF,NA,TRBJ2-6,TRBV19,once
TGTGCCAGCAGTTTTGACAGCAACTATGGCTACACCTTC,CASSFDSNYGYTF,NA,TRBJ1-2,TRBV27,NA
TGTGCCAGCAGAGGGGACAGCTCCTACGAGCAGTACTTC,CASRGDSSYEQYF,TRBD1,TRBJ2-7,TRBV28,NA